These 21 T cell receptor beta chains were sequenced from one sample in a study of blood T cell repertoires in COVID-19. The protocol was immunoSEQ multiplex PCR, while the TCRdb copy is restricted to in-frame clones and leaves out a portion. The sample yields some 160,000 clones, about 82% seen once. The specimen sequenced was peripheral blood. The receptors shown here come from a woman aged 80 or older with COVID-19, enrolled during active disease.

CDR3 nucleotides: TGTGCCAAAACCGGGCAGGGACTAAACTATGGCTACACCTTC. Translating gives CAKTGQGLNYGYTF. The rearrangement links TRBV27 to TRBJ1-2; the D gene is possibly TRBD1 (5 bases). The CDR3 contains 14 residues. Germline V gene data show CDR1 as MNHEY and CDR2 as SMNVEV (reference sequence). The V gene lost 10 bases and the J gene lost 2 bases, with 17 bases spanning the gap.

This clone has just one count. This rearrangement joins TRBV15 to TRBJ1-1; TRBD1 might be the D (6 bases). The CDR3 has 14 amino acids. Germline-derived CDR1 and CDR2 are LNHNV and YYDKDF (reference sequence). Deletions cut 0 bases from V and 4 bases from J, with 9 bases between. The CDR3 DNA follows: TGTGCCACCAGCAGAGAGGGGGCCGGCACTGAAGCTTTCTTT. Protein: CATSREGAGTEAFF.

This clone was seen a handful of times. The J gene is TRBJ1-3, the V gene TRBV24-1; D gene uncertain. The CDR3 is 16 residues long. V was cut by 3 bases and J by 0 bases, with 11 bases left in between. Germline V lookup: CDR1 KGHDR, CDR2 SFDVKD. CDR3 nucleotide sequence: TGTGCCACCAGTGATGGGCTATCGAACTCTGGAAACACCATATATTTT. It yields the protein CATSDGLSNSGNTIYF.

The CDR3 DNA reads as TGCGCCAGCAGCTTGGGGGCGGGACAGGCGAACACTGAAGCTTTCTTT. Its protein product is CASSLGAGQANTEAFF. The V and J genes are TRBV5-1 and TRBJ1-1; 8 nucleotides line up with TRBD1. The CDR3 extends over 16 amino acids. The trim removed 0 bases at V and 1 base at J, leaving 5 bases unmatched. The germline V gene encodes CDR1 SGHRS and CDR2 YFSETQ.

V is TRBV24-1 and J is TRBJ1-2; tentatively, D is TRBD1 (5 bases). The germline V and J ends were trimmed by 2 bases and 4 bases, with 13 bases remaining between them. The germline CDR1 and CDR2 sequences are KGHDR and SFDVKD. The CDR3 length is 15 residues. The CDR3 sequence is CATSDSNRWFYGYTF. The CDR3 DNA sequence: TGTGCCACCAGTGATTCGAACAGGTGGTTCTATGGCTACACCTTC.

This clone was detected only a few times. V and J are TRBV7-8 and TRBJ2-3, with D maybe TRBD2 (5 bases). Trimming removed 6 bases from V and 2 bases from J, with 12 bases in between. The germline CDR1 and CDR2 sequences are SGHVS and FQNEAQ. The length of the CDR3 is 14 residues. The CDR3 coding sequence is TGTGCCAGCAGGCCCCCCGGGGTCACAGATACGCAGTATTTT. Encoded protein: CASRPPGVTDTQYF.

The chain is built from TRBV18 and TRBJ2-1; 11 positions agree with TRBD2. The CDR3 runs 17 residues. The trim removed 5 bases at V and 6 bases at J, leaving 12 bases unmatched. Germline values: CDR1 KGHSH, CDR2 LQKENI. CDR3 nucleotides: TGTGCCAGCTCATCAGAAATTAGCGGGGGGGCCATCAATGAGCAGTTCTTC. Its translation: CASSSEISGGAINEQFF.

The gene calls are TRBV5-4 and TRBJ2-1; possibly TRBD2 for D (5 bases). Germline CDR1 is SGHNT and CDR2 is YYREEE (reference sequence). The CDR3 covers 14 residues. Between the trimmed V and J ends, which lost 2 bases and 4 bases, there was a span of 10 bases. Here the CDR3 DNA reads TGTGCCAGCAGCTTTAGTGGGAGATACAATGAGCAGTTCTTC. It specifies CASSFSGRYNEQFF.

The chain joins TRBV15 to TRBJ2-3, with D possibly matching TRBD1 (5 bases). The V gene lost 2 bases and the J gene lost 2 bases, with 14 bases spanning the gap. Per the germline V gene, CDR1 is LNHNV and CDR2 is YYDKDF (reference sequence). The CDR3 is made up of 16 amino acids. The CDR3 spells CATSRYRSADTDTQYF. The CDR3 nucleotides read TGTGCCACCAGCAGATACAGGAGTGCAGACACAGATACGCAGTATTTT.

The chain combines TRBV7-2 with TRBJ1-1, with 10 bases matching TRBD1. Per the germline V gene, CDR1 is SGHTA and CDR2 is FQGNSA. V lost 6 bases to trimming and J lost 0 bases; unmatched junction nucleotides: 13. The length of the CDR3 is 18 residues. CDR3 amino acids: CASSPGTGAQDLNTEAFF. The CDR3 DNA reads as TGTGCCAGCAGTCCCGGGACAGGGGCCCAAGACCTGAACACTGAAGCTTTCTTT.

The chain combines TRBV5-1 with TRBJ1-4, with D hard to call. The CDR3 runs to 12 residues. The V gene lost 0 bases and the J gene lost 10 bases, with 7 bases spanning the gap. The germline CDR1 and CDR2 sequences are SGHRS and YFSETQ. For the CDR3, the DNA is TGCGCCAGCAGCTTGGAATCCGGAAAACTGTTTTTT. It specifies CASSLESGKLFF.

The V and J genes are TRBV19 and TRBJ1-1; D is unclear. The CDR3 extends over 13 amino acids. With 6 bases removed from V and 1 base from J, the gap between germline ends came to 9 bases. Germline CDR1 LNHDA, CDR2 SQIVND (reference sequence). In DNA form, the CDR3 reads TGTGCCAGTAGACTAGACGGGAACACTGAAGCTTTCTTT. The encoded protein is CASRLDGNTEAFF.

CDR3 bases: TGTGCCAGCTCACCAAGTTCGCGGGGTGGGACAGATACGCAGTATTTT. Its protein is CASSPSSRGGTDTQYF. The rearrangement links TRBV18 to TRBJ2-3; possibly TRBD2 for D (6 bases). Trimming took off 2 bases at V and 3 bases at J, with 15 bases between the two ends. The germline V gene has CDR1 KGHSH and CDR2 LQKENI. The CDR3 length is 16 residues.

CDR3 sequence: CASSPGTGNSPLHF. The CDR3 DNA sequence: TGTGCCAGCAGCCCTGGGACAGGGAATTCACCCCTCCACTTT. J is TRBJ1-6 and V is TRBV28; 9 bases match TRBD1. V trimming: 6 bases; J trimming: 7 bases; junction bases outside the gene matches: 4. Germline values: CDR1 MDHEN, CDR2 SYDVKM. The CDR3 has 14 residues. The whole variable domain, filled in from reference TRBV28 and TRBJ1-6, reads DVKVTQSSRYLVKRTGEKVFLECVQDMDHENMFWYRQDPGLGLRLIYFSYDVKMKEKGDIPEGYSVSREKKERFSLILESASTNQTSMYLCASSPGTGNSPLHFGNGTRLTVT.

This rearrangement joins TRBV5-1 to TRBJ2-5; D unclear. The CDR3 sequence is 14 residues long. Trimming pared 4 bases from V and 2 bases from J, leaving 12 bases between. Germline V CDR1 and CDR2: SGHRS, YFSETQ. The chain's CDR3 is CASSQQNLQETQYF. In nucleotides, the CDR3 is TGCGCCAGCAGCCAACAAAATTTACAAGAGACCCAGTACTTC.

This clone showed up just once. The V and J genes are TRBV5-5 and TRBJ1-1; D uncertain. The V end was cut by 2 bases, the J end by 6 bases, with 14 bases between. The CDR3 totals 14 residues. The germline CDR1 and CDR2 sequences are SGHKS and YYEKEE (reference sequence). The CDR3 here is CASSFTRQLAEAFF. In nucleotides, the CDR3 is TGTGCCAGCAGCTTTACCAGGCAATTGGCTGAAGCTTTCTTT.

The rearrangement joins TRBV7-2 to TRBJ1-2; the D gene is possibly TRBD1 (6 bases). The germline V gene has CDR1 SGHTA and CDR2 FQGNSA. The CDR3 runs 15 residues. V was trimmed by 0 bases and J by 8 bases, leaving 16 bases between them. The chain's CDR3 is CASSLAAGTTIGYTF. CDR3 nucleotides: TGTGCCAGCAGCTTAGCGGCCGGGACAACTATCGGCTACACCTTC.

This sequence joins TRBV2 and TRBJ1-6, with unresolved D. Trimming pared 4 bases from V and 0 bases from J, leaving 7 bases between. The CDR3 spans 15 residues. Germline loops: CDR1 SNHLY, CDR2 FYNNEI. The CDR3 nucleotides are TGTGCCAGCAGTGTTCGGAGCTCCTATAATTCACCCCTCCACTTT. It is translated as CASSVRSSYNSPLHF. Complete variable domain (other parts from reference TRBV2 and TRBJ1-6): EPEVTQTPSHQVTQMGQEVILRCVPISNHLYFYWYRQILGQKVEFLVSFYNNEISEKSEIFDDQFSVERPDGSNFTLKIRSTKLEDSAMYFCASSVRSSYNSPLHFGNGTRLTVT.

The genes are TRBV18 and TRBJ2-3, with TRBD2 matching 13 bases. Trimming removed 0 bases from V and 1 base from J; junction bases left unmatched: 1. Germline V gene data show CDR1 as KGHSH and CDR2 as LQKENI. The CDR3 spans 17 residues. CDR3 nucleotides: TGTGCCAGCTCACCACCAACTAGCGGGAGGGGCACAGATACGCAGTATTTT. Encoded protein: CASSPPTSGRGTDTQYF. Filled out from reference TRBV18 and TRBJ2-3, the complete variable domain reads NAGVMQNPRHLVRRRGQEARLRCSPMKGHSHVYWYRQLPEEGLKFMVYLQKENIIDESGMPKERFSAEFPKEGPSILRIQQVVRGDSAAYFCASSPPTSGRGTDTQYFGPGTRLTVL.

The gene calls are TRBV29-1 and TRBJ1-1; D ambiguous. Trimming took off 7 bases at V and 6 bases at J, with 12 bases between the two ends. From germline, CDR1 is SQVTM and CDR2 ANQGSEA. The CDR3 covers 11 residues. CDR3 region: CSAEEAAEAFF. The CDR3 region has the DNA TGCAGCGCCGAGGAGGCCGCTGAAGCTTTCTTT.

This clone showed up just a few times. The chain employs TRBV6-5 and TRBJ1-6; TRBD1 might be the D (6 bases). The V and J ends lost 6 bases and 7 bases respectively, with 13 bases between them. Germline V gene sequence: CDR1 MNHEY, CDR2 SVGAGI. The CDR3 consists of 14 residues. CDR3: CASRRTALNSPLHF. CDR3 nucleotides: TGTGCCAGCAGACGGACAGCCCTCAATTCACCCCTCCACTTT.